Given below is one TCR beta chain in context. The antigen remains undetermined. Libraries were prepared by immunoSEQ multiplex PCR; TCRdb keeps only in-frame clonotypes and omits some of them. The sample has roughly 130,000 clones, 88% seen once. The data derive from a study of T cell responses to AZD1222 COVID-19 vaccine. The study, taken as a whole, reports: Variant regions that are unmutated are reportedly the target of nearly half of spike-specific TCRs.

The CDR3 spans 14 residues. Germline V CDR1 and CDR2: KGHDR, SFDVKD. V lost 5 bases to trimming and J lost 3 bases, with 12 bases between them. The chain recombines TRBV24-1 with TRBJ1-1; D remains ambiguous. This sequence originates from an adult in good health. The starting material was peripheral blood, obtained on day 0 of AZD1222 vaccination. The CDR3 region is CATSASRRDTEAFF. In DNA form, the CDR3 reads TGTGCCACCAGTGCGAGCCGAAGGGACACTGAAGCTTTCTTT.